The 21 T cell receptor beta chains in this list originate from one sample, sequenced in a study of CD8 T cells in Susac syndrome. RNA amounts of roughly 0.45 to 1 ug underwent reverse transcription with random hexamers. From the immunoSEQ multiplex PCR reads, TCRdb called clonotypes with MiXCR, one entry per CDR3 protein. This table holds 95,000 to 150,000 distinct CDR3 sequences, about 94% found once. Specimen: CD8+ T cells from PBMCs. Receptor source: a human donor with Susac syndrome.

The DNA of the CDR3 is TGTGCCAGCAGCAACGACAGGGGGCTGAACACTGAAGCTTTCTTT. Translating it yields CASSNDRGLNTEAFF. This chain uses TRBV12-3 or TRBV12-4 with TRBJ1-1, with 10 bases identical to TRBD1. This CDR3 is built from 15 residues. The V and J ends lost 6 bases and 0 bases, in that order; junction bases with no gene match: 4.

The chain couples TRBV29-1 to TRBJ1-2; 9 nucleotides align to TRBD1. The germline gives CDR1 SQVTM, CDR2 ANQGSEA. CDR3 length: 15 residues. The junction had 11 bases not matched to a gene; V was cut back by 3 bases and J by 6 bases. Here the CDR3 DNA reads TGCAGCGTTGACCGCGGGACAGGGTTGTTAGATGGCTACACCTTC. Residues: CSVDRGTGLLDGYTF.

The CDR3 here is CSVKSTGWENTEAFF. As DNA, the CDR3 is TGCAGCGTTAAGTCGACAGGTTGGGAGAACACTGAAGCTTTCTTT. V and J are TRBV29-1 and TRBJ1-1; perhaps TRBD1 as D (6 bases). Germline loops: CDR1 SQVTM, CDR2 ANQGSEA. Trimming took 5 bases from V and 1 from J, leaving 17 bases between them. The CDR3 spans 15 residues.

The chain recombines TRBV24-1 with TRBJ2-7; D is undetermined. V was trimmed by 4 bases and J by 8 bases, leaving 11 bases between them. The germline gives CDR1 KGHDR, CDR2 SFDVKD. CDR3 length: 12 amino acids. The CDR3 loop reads CATSESGAQQYF. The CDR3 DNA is TGTGCCACCAGTGAGTCAGGAGCGCAGCAGTACTTC.

The CDR3 nucleotides are TGCAGCGTTGCGACAGGTAGCACAGATACGCAGTATTTT. Amino acids: CSVATGSTDTQYF. The chain combines TRBV29-1 with TRBJ2-3; D perhaps matches TRBD1 (6 bases). V shed 4 bases and J shed 0 bases, with 8 bases lying between them. The CDR3 consists of 13 residues. The V gene's germline CDR1 is SQVTM and CDR2 ANQGSEA.

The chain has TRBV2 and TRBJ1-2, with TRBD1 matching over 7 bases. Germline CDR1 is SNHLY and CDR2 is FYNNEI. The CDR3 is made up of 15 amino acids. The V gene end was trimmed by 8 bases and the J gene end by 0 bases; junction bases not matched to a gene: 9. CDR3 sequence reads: CASGDSPKANYGYTF. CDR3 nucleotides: TGTGCCAGCGGGGACAGTCCGAAAGCTAACTATGGCTACACCTTC.

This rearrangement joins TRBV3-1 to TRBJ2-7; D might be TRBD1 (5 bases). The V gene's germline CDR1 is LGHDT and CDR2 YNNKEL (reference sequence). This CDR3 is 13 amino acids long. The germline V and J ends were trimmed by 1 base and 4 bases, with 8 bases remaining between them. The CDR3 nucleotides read TGTGCCAGCAGCCAAGGGGGCGGATACGAGCAGTACTTC. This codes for CASSQGGGYEQYF.

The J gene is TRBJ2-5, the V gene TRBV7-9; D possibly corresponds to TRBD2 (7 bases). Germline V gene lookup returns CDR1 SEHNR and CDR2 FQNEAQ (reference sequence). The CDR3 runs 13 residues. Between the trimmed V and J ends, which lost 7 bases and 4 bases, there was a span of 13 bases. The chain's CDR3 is CASTLGGGETQYF. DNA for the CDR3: TGTGCCAGCACCTTGGGAGGGGGAGAGACCCAGTACTTC.

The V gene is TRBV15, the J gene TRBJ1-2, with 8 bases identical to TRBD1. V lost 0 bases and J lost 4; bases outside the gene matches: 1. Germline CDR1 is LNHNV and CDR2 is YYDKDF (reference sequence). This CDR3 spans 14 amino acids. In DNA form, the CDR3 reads TGTGCCACCAGCAGAGATGGGACAGGCTATGGCTACACCTTC. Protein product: CATSRDGTGYGYTF.

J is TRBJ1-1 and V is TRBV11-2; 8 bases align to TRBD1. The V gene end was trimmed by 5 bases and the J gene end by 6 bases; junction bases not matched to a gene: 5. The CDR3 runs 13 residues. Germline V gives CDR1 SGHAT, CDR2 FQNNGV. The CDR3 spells CASSHWTGSEAFF. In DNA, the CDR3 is TGTGCCAGCAGCCACTGGACAGGGTCTGAAGCTTTCTTT. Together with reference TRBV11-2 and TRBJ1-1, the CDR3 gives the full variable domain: EAGVAQSPRYKIIEKRQSVAFWCNPISGHATLYWYQQILGQGPKLLIQFQNNGVVDDSQLPKDRFSAERLKGVDSTLKIQPAKLEDSAVYLCASSHWTGSEAFFGQGTRLTVV.

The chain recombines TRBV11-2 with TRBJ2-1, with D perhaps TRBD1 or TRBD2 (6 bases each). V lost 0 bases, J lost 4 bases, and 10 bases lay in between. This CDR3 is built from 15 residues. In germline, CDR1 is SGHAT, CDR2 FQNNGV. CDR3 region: CASSLDQGGYNEQFF. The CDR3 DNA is TGTGCCAGCAGCTTAGATCAAGGGGGGTACAATGAGCAGTTCTTC.

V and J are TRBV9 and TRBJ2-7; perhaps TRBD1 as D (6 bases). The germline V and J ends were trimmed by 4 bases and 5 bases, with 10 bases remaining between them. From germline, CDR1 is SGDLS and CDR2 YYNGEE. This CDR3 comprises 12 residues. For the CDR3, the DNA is TGTGCCAGCAGCACCCACAGGGACGAGCAGTACTTC. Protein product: CASSTHRDEQYF.

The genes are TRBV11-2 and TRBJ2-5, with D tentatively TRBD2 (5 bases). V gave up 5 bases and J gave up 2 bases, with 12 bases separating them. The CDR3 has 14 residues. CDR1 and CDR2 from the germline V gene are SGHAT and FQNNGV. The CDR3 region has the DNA TGTGCCAGCAGCGCTCGAGGGCCTCAAGAGACCCAGTACTTC. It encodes CASSARGPQETQYF. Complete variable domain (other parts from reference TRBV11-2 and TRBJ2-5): EAGVAQSPRYKIIEKRQSVAFWCNPISGHATLYWYQQILGQGPKLLIQFQNNGVVDDSQLPKDRFSAERLKGVDSTLKIQPAKLEDSAVYLCASSARGPQETQYFGPGTRLLVL.

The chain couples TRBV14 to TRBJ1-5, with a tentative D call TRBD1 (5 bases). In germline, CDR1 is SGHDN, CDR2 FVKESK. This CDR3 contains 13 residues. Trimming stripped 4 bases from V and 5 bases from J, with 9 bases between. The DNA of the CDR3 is TGTGCCAGCAGCCGAGGGGCCCATCAGCCCCAGCATTTT. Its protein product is CASSRGAHQPQHF.

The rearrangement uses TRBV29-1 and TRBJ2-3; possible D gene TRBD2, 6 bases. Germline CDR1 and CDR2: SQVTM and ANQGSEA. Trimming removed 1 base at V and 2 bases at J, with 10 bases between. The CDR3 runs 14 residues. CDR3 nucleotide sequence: TGCAGCGTTGAAGGGGCGCGGGACACAGATACGCAGTATTTT. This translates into CSVEGARDTDTQYF.

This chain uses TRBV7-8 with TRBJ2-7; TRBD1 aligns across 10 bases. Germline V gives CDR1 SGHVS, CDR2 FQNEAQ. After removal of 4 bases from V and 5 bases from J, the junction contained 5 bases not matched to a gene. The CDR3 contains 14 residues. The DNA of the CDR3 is TGTGCCAGCAGCTGGGCCGGGACAGGGGACGAGCAGTACTTC. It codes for CASSWAGTGDEQYF.

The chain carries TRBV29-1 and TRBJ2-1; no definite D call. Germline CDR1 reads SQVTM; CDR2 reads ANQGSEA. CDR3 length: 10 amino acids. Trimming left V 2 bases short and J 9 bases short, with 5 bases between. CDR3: CSVELIEQFF. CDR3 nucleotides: TGCAGCGTTGAACTAATTGAGCAGTTCTTC.

CDR3: CASSGRLAGAPNTGELFF. The CDR3 DNA follows: TGTGCCAGCAGCGGCAGACTAGCGGGGGCTCCGAACACCGGGGAGCTGTTTTTT. The chain joins TRBV9 to TRBJ2-2, with 12 bases identical to TRBD2. Trimming removed 3 bases from V and 0 bases from J; junction bases left unmatched: 6. CDR1 SGDLS and CDR2 YYNGEE come from the germline V gene. The CDR3 runs to 18 residues. Looking up the rest from reference TRBV9 and TRBJ2-2 gives the full variable domain: DSGVTQTPKHLITATGQRVTLRCSPRSGDLSVYWYQQSLDQGLQFLIQYYNGEERAKGNILERFSAQQFPDLHSELNLSSLELGDSALYFCASSGRLAGAPNTGELFFGEGSRLTVL.

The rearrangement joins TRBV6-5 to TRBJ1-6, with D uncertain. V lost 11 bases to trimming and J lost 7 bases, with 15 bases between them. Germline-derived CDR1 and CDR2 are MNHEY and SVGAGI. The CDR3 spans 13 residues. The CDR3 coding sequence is TGTGCCTCCAGCCCGTCTGTAAATTCACCCCTCCACTTT. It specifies CASSPSVNSPLHF.

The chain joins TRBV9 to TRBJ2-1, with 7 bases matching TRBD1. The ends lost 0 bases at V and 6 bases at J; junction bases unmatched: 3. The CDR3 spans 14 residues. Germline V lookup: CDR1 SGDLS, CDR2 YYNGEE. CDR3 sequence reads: CASSVEHRGNEQFF. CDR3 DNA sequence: TGTGCCAGCAGCGTAGAGCACAGGGGCAATGAGCAGTTCTTC.

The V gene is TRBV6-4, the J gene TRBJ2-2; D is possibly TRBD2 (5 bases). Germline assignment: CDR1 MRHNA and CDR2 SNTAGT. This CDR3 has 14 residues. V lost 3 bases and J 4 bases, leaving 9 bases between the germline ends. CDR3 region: CASSESGSTGELFF. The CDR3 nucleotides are TGTGCCAGCAGTGAGTCGGGAAGCACCGGGGAGCTGTTTTTT.